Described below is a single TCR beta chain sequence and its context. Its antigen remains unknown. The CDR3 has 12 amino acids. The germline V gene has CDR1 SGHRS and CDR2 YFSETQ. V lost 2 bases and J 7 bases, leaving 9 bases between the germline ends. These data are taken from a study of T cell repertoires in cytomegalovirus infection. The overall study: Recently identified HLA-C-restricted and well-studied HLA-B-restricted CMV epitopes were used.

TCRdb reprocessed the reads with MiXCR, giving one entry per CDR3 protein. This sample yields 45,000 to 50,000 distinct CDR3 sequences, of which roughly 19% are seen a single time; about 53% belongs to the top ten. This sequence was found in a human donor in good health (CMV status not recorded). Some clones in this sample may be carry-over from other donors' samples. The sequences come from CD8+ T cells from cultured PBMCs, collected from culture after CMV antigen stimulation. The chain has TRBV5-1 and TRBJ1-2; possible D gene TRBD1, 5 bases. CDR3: CASSLRDSGYTF. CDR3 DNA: TGCGCCAGCAGCTTACGGGACTCTGGCTACACCTTC.